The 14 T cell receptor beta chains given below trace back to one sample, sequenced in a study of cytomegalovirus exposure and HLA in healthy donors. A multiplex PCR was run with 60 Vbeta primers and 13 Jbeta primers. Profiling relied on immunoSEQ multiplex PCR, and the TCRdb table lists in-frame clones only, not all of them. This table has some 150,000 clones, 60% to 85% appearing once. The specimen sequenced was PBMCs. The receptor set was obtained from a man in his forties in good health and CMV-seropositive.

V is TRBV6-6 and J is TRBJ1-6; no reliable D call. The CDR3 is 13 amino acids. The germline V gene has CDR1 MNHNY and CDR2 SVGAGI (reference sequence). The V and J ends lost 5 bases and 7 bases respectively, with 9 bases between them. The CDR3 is CASSRAENSPLHF. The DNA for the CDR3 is TGTGCCAGCAGTCGCGCGGAAAATTCACCCCTCCACTTT.

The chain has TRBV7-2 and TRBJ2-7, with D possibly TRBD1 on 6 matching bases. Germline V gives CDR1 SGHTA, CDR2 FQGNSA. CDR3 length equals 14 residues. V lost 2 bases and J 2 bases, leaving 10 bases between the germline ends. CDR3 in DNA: TGTGCCAGCAGCTTACTCAGGGGTACCTACGAGCAGTACTTC. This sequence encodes CASSLLRGTYEQYF.

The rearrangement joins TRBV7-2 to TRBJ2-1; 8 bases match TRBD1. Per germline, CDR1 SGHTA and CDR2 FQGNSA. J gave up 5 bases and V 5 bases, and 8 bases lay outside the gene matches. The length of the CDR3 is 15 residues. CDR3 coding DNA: TGTGCCAGCAGCCCAGCAGGGGGCCGGAACAATGAGCAGTTCTTC. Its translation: CASSPAGGRNNEQFF.

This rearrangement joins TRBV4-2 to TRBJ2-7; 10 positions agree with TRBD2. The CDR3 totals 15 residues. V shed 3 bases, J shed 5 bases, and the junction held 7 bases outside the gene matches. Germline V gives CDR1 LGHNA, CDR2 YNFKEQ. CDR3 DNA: TGTGCCAGCAGCCACCTACTAGCGGGAAACGACGAGCAGTACTTC. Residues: CASSHLLAGNDEQYF.

This chain's CDR3 is CAWSDRKREGTDTQYF. The CDR3, as DNA: TGTGCCTGGAGTGATAGGAAGCGGGAGGGAACAGATACGCAGTATTTT. V usage is TRBV30 and J usage is TRBJ2-3; TRBD2 matches 10 bases. Losses at the gene ends were 1 base for V and 3 bases for J; bases not matched to a gene: 7. Germline CDR1 is GTSNPN and CDR2 is SVGIG (reference sequence). The CDR3 spans 16 residues.

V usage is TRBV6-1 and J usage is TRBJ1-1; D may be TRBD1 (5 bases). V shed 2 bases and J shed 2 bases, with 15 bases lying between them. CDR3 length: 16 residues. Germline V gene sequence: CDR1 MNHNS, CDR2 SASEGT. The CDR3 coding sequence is TGTGCCAGCAGTGAATCAGGGTTAAGTAAAAACACTGAAGCTTTCTTT. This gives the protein CASSESGLSKNTEAFF.

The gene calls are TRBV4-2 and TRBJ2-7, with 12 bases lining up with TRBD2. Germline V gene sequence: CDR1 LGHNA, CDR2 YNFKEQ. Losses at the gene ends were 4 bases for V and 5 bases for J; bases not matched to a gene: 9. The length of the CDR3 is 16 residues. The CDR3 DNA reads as TGTGCCAGCAGCCGATTGCTAGCGGGAGGGCCCCACGAGCAGTACTTC. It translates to CASSRLLAGGPHEQYF.

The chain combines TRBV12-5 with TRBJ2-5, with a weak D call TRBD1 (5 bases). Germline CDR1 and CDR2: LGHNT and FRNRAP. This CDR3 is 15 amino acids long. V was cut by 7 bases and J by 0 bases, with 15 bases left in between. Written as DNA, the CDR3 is TGTGCTAGTGCCCACGTGAGCAGGGACCAAGAGACCCAGTACTTC. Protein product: CASAHVSRDQETQYF.

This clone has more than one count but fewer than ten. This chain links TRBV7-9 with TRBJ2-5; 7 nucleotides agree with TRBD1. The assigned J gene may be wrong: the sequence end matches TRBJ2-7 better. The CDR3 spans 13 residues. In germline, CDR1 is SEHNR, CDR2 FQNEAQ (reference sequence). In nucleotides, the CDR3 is TGTGCCAGCAGCTTAGGGGACAGCTACGAGCAGTACTTC. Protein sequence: CASSLGDSYEQYF.

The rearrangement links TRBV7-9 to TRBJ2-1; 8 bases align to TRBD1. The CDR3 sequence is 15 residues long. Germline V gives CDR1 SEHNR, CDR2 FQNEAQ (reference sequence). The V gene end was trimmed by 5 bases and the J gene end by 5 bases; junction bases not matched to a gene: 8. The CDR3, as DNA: TGTGCCAGCAGCCACGGACAGGGTTGGCACAATGAGCAGTTCTTC. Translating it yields CASSHGQGWHNEQFF.

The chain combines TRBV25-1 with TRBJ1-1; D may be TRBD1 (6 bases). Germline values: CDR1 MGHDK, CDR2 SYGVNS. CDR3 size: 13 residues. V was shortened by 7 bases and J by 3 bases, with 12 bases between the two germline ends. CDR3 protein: CASIAQGYTEAFF. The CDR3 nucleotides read TGTGCCAGCATAGCACAGGGCTACACTGAAGCTTTCTTT.

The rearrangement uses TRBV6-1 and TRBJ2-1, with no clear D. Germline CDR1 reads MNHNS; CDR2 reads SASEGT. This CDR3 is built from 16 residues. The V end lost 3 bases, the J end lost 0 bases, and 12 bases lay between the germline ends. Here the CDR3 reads CASSEPRGSSYNEQFF. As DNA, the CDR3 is TGTGCCAGCAGTGAGCCCCGAGGTAGCTCCTACAATGAGCAGTTCTTC.

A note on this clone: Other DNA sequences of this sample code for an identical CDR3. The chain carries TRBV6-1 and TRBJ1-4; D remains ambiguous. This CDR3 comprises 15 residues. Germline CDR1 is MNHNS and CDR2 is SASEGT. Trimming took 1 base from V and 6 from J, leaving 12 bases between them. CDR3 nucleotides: TGTGCCAGCAGTGAAGACTTCCTACCCCATGAAAAACTGTTTTTT. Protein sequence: CASSEDFLPHEKLFF.

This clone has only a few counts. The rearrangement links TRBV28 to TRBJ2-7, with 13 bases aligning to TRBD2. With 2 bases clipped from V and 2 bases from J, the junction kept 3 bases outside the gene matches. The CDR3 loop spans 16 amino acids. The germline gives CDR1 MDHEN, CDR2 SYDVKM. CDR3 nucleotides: TGTGCCAGCAGTTTACCCACTAGCGGGGGGGCCTACGAGCAGTACTTC. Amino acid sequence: CASSLPTSGGAYEQYF. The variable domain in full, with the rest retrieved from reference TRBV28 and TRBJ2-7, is DVKVTQSSRYLVKRTGEKVFLECVQDMDHENMFWYRQDPGLGLRLIYFSYDVKMKEKGDIPEGYSVSREKKERFSLILESASTNQTSMYLCASSLPTSGGAYEQYFGPGTRLTVT.